This T cell receptor (beta chain) was retrieved from a study of beta chain features in type 1 diabetes. At the level of the study: In all, approximately 100,000,000 sorted cells from all samples were analyzed.

General study findings and limits: The study found moderately but significantly shorter TCRB CDR3s in all four CD4+ subsets of Type 1 diabetes patients.

Since all of the isolated RNA was reverse transcribed, expressed TCRB transcripts were what got sequenced. The repertoire was sequenced with immunoSEQ multiplex PCR; TCRdb's copy has only in-frame clones and lacks some. The table lists roughly 150,000 clones, approximately 7.9% of them singletons, with under 0.55% in the top ten. J lost 4 bases, V lost 4 bases, and 5 bases had no gene match. Germline CDR1 reads SGHTA; CDR2 reads FQGNSA. This CDR3 has 15 residues. This clone has only a few counts. Its antigen is undetermined. The rearrangement joins TRBV7-2 to TRBJ2-2, with 8 positions matching TRBD2. The sequence was collected from a young man with type 1 diabetes. Sequenced material: central memory CD4+ T cells from blood. The CDR3 nucleotides read TGTGCCAGCAGCTATCGTCTAGCGGGCACCGGGGAGCTGTTTTTT. This translates into CASSYRLAGTGELFF.